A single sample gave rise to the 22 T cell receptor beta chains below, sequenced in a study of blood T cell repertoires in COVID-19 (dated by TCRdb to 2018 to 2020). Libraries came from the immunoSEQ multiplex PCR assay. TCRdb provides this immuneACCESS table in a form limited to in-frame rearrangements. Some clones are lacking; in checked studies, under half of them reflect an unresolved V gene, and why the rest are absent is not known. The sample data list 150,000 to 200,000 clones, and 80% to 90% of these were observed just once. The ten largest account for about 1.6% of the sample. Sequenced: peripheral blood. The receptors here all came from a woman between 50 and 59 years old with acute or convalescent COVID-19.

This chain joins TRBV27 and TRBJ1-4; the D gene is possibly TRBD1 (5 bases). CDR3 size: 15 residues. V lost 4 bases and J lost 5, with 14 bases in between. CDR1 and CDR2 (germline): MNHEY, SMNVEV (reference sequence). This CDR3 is CASSSLLGGNEKLFF. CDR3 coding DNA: TGTGCCAGCAGTTCCCTATTGGGGGGAAATGAAAAACTGTTTTTT.

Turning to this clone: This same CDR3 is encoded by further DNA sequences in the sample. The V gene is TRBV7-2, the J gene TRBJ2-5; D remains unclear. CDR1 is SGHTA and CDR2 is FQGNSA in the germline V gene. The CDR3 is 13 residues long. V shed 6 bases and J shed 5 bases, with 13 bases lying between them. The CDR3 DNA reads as TGTGCCAGCAGTCTCATGCAGGCGGAGACCCAGTACTTC. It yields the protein CASSLMQAETQYF.

The CDR3 bases are TGTGCCAGCAGCGGGAGGGAGGGAACGTGGCACGAGCAGTACTTC. The encoded protein is CASSGREGTWHEQYF. This chain uses TRBV11-1 with TRBJ2-7; 7 bases match TRBD2. V gave up 5 bases and J gave up 5 bases; unmatched junction bases: 12. In germline, CDR1 is SGHAT, CDR2 FQDESV (reference sequence). This CDR3 has 15 amino acids.

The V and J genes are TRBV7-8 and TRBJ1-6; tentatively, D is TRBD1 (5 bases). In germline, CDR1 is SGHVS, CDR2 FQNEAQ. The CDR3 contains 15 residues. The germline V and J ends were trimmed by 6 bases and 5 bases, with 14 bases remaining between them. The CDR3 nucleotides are TGTGCCAGCAGTTACCAGGGAACTAATAATTCACCCCTCCACTTT. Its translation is CASSYQGTNNSPLHF.

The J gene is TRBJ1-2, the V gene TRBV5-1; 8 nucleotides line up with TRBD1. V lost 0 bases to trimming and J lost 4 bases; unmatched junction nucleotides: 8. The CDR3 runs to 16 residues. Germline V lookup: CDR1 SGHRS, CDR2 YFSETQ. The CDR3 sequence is CASSLALRGQSYGYTF. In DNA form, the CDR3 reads TGCGCCAGCAGCTTGGCCCTCAGGGGGCAAAGCTATGGCTACACCTTC.

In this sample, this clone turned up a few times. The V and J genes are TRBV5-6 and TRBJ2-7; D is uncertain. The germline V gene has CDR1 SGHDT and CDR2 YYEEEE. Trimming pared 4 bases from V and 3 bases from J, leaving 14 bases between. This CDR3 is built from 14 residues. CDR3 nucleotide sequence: TGTGCCAGCAGCCTTAGATACTCCCGCTACGAGCAGTACTTC. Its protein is CASSLRYSRYEQYF.

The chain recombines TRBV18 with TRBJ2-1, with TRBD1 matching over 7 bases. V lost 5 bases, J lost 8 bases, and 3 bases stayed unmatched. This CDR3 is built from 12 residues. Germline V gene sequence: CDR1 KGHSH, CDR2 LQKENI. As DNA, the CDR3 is TGTGCCAGCTCAACGACAGGGTATGAGCAGTTCTTC. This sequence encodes CASSTTGYEQFF.

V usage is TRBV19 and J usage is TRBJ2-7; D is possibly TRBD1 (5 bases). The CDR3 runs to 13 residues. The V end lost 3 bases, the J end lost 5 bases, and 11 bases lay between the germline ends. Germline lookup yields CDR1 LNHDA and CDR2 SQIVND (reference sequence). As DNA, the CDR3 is TGTGCCAGTAGTATTACGCAGGGCAACGAGCAGTACTTC. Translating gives CASSITQGNEQYF.

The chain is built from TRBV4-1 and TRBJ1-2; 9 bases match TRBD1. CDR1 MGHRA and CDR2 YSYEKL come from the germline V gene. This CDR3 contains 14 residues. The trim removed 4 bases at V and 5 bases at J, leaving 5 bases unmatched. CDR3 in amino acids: CASSPGTGTYGYTF. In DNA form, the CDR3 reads TGCGCCAGCAGCCCCGGGACAGGGACATATGGCTACACCTTC.

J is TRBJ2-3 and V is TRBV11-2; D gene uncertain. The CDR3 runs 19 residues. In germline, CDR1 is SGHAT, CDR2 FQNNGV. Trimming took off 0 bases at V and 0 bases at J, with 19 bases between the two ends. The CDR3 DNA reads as TGTGCCAGCAGCTTAGATGCTCCTTTCTACCGGGTCAGCACAGATACGCAGTATTTT. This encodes CASSLDAPFYRVSTDTQYF.

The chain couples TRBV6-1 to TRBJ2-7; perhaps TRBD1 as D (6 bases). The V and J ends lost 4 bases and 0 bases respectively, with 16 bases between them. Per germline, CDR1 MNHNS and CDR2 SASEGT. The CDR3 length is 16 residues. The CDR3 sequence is CASSASDRIPSYEQYF. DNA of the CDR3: TGTGCCAGCAGTGCCTCCGACAGGATCCCCTCCTACGAGCAGTACTTC.

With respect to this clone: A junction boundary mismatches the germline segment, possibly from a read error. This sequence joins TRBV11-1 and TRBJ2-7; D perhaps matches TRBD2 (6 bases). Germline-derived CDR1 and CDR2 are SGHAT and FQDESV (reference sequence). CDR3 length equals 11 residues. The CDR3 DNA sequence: TGTGCCAGCAGCTTAGGGGGGGAGCGGTACTTC. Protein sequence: CASSLGGERYF.

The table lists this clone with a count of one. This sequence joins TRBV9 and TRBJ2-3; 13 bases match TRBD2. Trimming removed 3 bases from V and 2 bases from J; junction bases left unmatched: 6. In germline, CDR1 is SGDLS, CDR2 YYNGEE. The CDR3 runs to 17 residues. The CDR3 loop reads CASSARLAGGYTDTQYF. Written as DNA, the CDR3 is TGTGCCAGCAGCGCTAGACTAGCGGGGGGCTACACAGATACGCAGTATTTT.

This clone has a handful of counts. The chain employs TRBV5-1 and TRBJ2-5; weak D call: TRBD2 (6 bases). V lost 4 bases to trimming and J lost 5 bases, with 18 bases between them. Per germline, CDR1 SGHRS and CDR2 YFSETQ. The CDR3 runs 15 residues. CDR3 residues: CASSPILGGWETQYF. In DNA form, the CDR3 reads TGCGCCAGCAGCCCAATTCTCGGGGGATGGGAGACCCAGTACTTC. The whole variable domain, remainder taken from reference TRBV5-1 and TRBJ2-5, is KAGVTQTPRYLIKTRGQQVTLSCSPISGHRSVSWYQQTPGQGLQFLFEYFSETQRNKGNFPGRFSGRQFSNSRSEMNVSTLELGDSALYLCASSPILGGWETQYFGPGTRLLVL.

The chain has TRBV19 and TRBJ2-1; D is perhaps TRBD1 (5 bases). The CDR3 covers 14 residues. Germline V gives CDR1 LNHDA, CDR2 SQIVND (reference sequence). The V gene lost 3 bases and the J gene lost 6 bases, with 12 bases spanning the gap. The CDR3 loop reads CASSMGAGLNEQFF. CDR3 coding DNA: TGTGCCAGTAGTATGGGTGCAGGGCTCAATGAGCAGTTCTTC.

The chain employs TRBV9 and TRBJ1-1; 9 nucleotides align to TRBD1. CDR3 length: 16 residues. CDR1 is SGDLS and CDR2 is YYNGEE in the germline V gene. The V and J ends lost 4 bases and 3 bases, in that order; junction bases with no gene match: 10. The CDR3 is CASSPRDREGYTEAFF. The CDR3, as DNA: TGTGCCAGCAGCCCGCGGGACAGGGAAGGGTACACTGAAGCTTTCTTT.

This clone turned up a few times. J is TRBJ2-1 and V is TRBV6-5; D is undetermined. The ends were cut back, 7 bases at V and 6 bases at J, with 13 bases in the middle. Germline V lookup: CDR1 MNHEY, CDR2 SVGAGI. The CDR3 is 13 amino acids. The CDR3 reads CASTTTLGNEQFF. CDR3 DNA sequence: TGTGCCAGCACCACTACCCTGGGCAATGAGCAGTTCTTC.

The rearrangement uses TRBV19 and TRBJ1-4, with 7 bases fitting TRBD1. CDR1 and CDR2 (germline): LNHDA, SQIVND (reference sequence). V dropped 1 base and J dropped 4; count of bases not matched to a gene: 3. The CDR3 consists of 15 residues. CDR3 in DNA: TGTGCCAGTAGTATAGCCGGGACAGTTAATGAAAAACTGTTTTTT. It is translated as CASSIAGTVNEKLFF.

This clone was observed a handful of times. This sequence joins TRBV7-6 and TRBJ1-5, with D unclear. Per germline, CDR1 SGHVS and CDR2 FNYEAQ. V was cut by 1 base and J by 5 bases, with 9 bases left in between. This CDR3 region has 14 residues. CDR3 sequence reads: CASSLESRDQPQHF. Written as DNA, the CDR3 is TGTGCCAGCAGCTTAGAGTCGAGGGATCAGCCCCAGCATTTT.

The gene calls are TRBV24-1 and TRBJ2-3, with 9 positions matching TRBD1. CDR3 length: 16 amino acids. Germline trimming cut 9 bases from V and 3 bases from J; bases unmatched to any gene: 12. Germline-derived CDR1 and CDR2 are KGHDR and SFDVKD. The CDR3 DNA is TGTGCCACCCCTCCCTCTGACAGGGGGTTGACAGATACGCAGTATTTT. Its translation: CATPPSDRGLTDTQYF.

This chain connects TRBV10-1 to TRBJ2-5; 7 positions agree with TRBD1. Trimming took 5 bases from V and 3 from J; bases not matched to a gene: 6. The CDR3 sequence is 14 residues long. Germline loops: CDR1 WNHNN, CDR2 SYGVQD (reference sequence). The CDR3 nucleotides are TGCGCCAGCAGTCCCTCAGGGGGAAAAGAGACCCAGTACTTC. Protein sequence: CASSPSGGKETQYF.

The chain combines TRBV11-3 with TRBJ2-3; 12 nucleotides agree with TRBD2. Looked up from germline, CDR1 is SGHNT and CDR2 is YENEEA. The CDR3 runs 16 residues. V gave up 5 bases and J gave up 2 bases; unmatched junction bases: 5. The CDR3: CASSARTSGATDTQYF. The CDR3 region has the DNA TGTGCCAGCAGCGCCCGGACTAGCGGGGCCACAGATACGCAGTATTTT. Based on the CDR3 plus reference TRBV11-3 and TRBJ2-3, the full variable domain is EAGVVQSPRYKIIEKKQPVAFWCNPISGHNTLYWYLQNLGQGPELLIRYENEEAVDDSQLPKDRFSAERLKGVDSTLKIQPAELGDSAVYLCASSARTSGATDTQYFGPGTRLTVL.